One and the same sample provided the 27 T cell receptor beta chains below, sequenced in a study of shared clonotypes between healthy human individuals. The protocol was immunoSEQ multiplex PCR, while the TCRdb copy is restricted to in-frame clones and leaves out a portion. This table has roughly 1,000,000 clones, around 78% appearing once. Sequencing was performed on memory CD4+ T cells from PBMCs. Subset meaning: CD45RA-negative fraction. The receptors shown here come from a man between 18 and 35 years old in good health. Some clones in this sample may be carry-over from other donors' samples.

This clone was detected many times. The gene calls are TRBV7-8 and TRBJ2-3; possibly TRBD2 for D (5 bases). Trimming shortened V by 2 bases and J by 0 bases, and 18 bases separated the two germline ends. Germline CDR1 SGHVS, CDR2 FQNEAQ. CDR3 length equals 18 residues. The CDR3 nucleotides are TGTGCCAGCAGCTTAAATATAGCGTGGAACACTAGCACAGATACGCAGTATTTT. Encoded protein: CASSLNIAWNTSTDTQYF.

The chain is built from TRBV6-6 and TRBJ2-1; D gene ambiguous. The germline gives CDR1 MNHNY, CDR2 SVGAGI (reference sequence). This CDR3 is built from 13 residues. Trimming took 6 bases from V and 8 from J, leaving 14 bases between them. CDR3 DNA sequence: TGTGCCAGCAGATACGTCGTCCCGGATGAGCAGTTCTTC. This sequence encodes CASRYVVPDEQFF.

V gene TRBV4-1 combines with J gene TRBJ1-2; no clear D. The length of the CDR3 is 15 residues. Germline loops: CDR1 MGHRA, CDR2 YSYEKL. The V and J ends lost 1 base and 0 bases respectively, with 9 bases between them. CDR3 nucleotides: TGCGCCAGCAGCCAAGTAGGCGGAACTAACTATGGCTACACCTTC. This codes for CASSQVGGTNYGYTF.

The rearrangement joins TRBV4-2 to TRBJ1-2, with TRBD1 as a possible D gene (5 bases). This CDR3 spans 15 amino acids. V lost 3 bases and J 1 base, leaving 12 bases between the germline ends. Germline CDR1 and CDR2: LGHNA and YNFKEQ. CDR3 nucleotides: TGTGCCAGCAGCCAGGCAACCGGACATAACTATGGCTACACCTTC. Translated: CASSQATGHNYGYTF.

The chain uses TRBV28 and TRBJ2-6; TRBD2 might be the D (5 bases). The CDR3 runs 15 residues. Germline CDR1 is MDHEN and CDR2 is SYDVKM. Trimming took 3 bases from V and 0 from J, leaving 6 bases between them. The CDR3 reads CASSFAGSGANVLTF. Here the CDR3 DNA reads TGTGCCAGCAGTTTTGCGGGCTCTGGGGCCAACGTCCTGACTTTC.

This sequence joins TRBV2 and TRBJ2-7; 8 nucleotides line up with TRBD2. Losses at the gene ends were 10 bases for V and 2 bases for J; bases not matched to a gene: 7. Germline values: CDR1 SNHLY, CDR2 FYNNEI. The CDR3 loop spans 13 amino acids. The CDR3 region is CATQAGATYEQYF. CDR3 DNA: TGTGCCACCCAAGCGGGAGCGACCTACGAGCAGTACTTC.

This rearrangement joins TRBV6-7 to TRBJ2-3; 8 bases are shared with TRBD2. TRBV6-7 is an ORF, with its function uncertain. Trimming cost V 4 bases and J 1 base; bases outside gene matches: 10. The CDR3 loop spans 17 amino acids. The CDR3 sequence is CASSCPVASGCTDTQYF. Here the CDR3 DNA reads TGTGCCAGCAGTTGCCCGGTGGCTAGCGGGTGCACAGATACGCAGTATTTT.

The rearrangement uses TRBV7-9 and TRBJ2-3; 7 bases align to TRBD2. The CDR3 consists of 15 residues. From germline, CDR1 is SEHNR and CDR2 FQNEAQ (reference sequence). V lost 5 bases to trimming and J lost 3 bases; unmatched junction nucleotides: 8. The CDR3 here is CASSLREEGTDTQYF. The DNA for the CDR3 is TGTGCCAGCAGCCTCCGGGAGGAAGGAACAGATACGCAGTATTTT. Full variable domain (rest looked up from reference TRBV7-9 and TRBJ2-3): DTGVSQNPRHKITKRGQNVTFRCDPISEHNRLYWYRQTLGQGPEFLTYFQNEAQLEKSRLLSDRFSAERPKGSFSTLEIQRTEQGDSAMYLCASSLREEGTDTQYFGPGTRLTVL.

The chain has TRBV28 and TRBJ1-5, with D possibly matching TRBD1 (5 bases). V lost 7 bases and J 7 bases, leaving 14 bases between the germline ends. Germline loops: CDR1 MDHEN, CDR2 SYDVKM. The CDR3 covers 13 residues. The CDR3 sequence is CASNPGSWQPQHF. CDR3 in DNA: TGTGCCAGCAACCCAGGGTCGTGGCAGCCCCAGCATTTT. Complete variable domain (other parts from reference TRBV28 and TRBJ1-5): DVKVTQSSRYLVKRTGEKVFLECVQDMDHENMFWYRQDPGLGLRLIYFSYDVKMKEKGDIPEGYSVSREKKERFSLILESASTNQTSMYLCASNPGSWQPQHFGDGTRLSIL.

J is TRBJ2-1 and V is TRBV7-2; 8 bases align to TRBD2. This CDR3 contains 16 residues. Germline CDR1 reads SGHTA; CDR2 reads FQGNSA. After removal of 3 bases from V and 9 bases from J, the junction contained 13 bases not matched to a gene. For the CDR3, the DNA is TGTGCCAGCAGCTTTCAAAGCGGGAGCGTTTCCGGTGAGCAGTTCTTC. Encoded protein: CASSFQSGSVSGEQFF.

This chain joins TRBV20-1 and TRBJ2-2; D gene unclear. Germline loops: CDR1 DFQATT, CDR2 SNEGSKA (reference sequence). CDR3 length equals 11 residues. V dropped 3 bases and J dropped 4 bases, with 3 bases sitting between them. For the CDR3, the DNA is TGCAGTGCTAGTTCCACCGGGGAGCTGTTTTTT. This gives the protein CSASSTGELFF.

The chain has TRBV19 and TRBJ2-5; 9 positions agree with TRBD1. CDR3 length: 13 amino acids. Losses at the gene ends were 7 bases for V and 5 bases for J; bases not matched to a gene: 5. Germline-derived CDR1 and CDR2 are LNHDA and SQIVND (reference sequence). The CDR3 DNA reads TGTGCCAGTATCAGGACAGGGGAGGAGACCCAGTACTTC. Translating gives CASIRTGEETQYF.

The CDR3 reads CASSPGTFSGANVLTF. Written as DNA, the CDR3 is TGTGCCAGCAGCCCCGGGACTTTCTCTGGGGCCAACGTCCTGACTTTC. The rearrangement joins TRBV2 to TRBJ2-6; maybe TRBD2 (6 bases). CDR1 SNHLY and CDR2 FYNNEI come from the germline V gene. The CDR3 is 16 amino acids. Trimming pared 6 bases from V and 0 bases from J, leaving 12 bases between.

There are a few counts of this clone. In DNA, the CDR3 is TGTGCCAGCAGTTACTACAATGAGCAGTTCTTC. Protein sequence: CASSYYNEQFF. This rearrangement joins TRBV2 to TRBJ2-1; D is ambiguous. Trimming cost V 5 bases and J 3 bases, with 2 bases left between them. Germline lookup yields CDR1 SNHLY and CDR2 FYNNEI. The CDR3 is made up of 11 amino acids. The whole variable domain, remainder taken from reference TRBV2 and TRBJ2-1, is EPEVTQTPSHQVTQMGQEVILRCVPISNHLYFYWYRQILGQKVEFLVSFYNNEISEKSEIFDDQFSVERPDGSNFTLKIRSTKLEDSAMYFCASSYYNEQFFGPGTRLTVL.

The gene calls are TRBV28 and TRBJ2-7; TRBD1 might be the D (6 bases). CDR1 is MDHEN, CDR2 SYDVKM, per germline. V was clipped by 5 bases and J by 1 base, with 18 bases between them. This CDR3 comprises 16 residues. CDR3 sequence reads: CASSPLTGRSSYEQYF. The CDR3 region has the DNA TGTGCCAGCAGTCCTTTGACAGGAAGATCTTCCTACGAGCAGTACTTC.

The V and J genes are TRBV7-3 and TRBJ2-1; D not resolved. V lost 0 bases and J lost 8, with 8 bases in between. Germline CDR1 is SGHTA and CDR2 is FQGTGA. This CDR3 region has 13 residues. The CDR3 is CASSLTDSYEQFF. The CDR3 DNA sequence: TGTGCCAGCAGCTTAACCGACTCATATGAGCAGTTCTTC.

Only one count was recorded for this clone. This chain joins TRBV5-4 and TRBJ2-2; possible D gene TRBD1, 6 bases. V gave up 3 bases and J gave up 6 bases, with 15 bases separating them. The CDR3 is made up of 15 amino acids. The germline gives CDR1 SGHNT, CDR2 YYREEE (reference sequence). CDR3 region: CASSYLQGRSGELFF. The CDR3 nucleotides read TGTGCCAGCAGCTACCTACAGGGTCGGTCCGGGGAGCTGTTTTTT. The full variable domain, with the rest looked up from reference TRBV5-4 and TRBJ2-2, is ETGVTQSPTHLIKTRGQQVTLRCSSQSGHNTVSWYQQALGQGPQFIFQYYREEENGRGNFPPRFSGLQFPNYSSELNVNALELDDSALYLCASSYLQGRSGELFFGEGSRLTVL.

The rearrangement links TRBV28 to TRBJ2-2; D may be TRBD1 (5 bases). Germline CDR1 reads MDHEN; CDR2 reads SYDVKM. Trimming left V 3 bases short and J 0 bases short, with 11 bases between. This CDR3 has 16 amino acids. The CDR3 DNA reads as TGTGCCAGCAGTTTCACCCCCAGGGCGAACACCGGGGAGCTGTTTTTT. Translation gives CASSFTPRANTGELFF.

The J gene is TRBJ2-2, the V gene TRBV6-6; 7 positions match TRBD1. CDR3 length: 15 residues. Per the germline V gene, CDR1 is MNHNY and CDR2 is SVGAGI (reference sequence). V lost 5 bases to trimming and J lost 7 bases; unmatched junction nucleotides: 10. In DNA, the CDR3 is TGTGCCAGCAGTGGTATGAGACAGGGTGGCGGGGAGCTGTTTTTT. The encoded protein is CASSGMRQGGGELFF.

CDR3 sequence (DNA): TGTGCCAGCAGCTTGACGGGACAGGGGTATCAGCCCCAGCATTTT. Translated, it gives CASSLTGQGYQPQHF. The chain links TRBV5-6 to TRBJ1-5; TRBD1 matches 10 bases. Germline V lookup: CDR1 SGHDT, CDR2 YYEEEE. CDR3 length equals 15 residues. The V segment lost 1 base and the J segment 5 bases; nucleotides outside the gene matches: 3.

The gene calls are TRBV30 and TRBJ2-7, with a possible D match to TRBD2 (6 bases). The V end was cut by 5 bases, the J end by 4 bases, with 21 bases between. This CDR3 has 15 residues. Germline V lookup: CDR1 GTSNPN, CDR2 SVGIG (reference sequence). As DNA, the CDR3 is TGTGCCTGGGCAAAGAGACCGGGAGAGATTTACGAGCAGTACTTC. Translating gives CAWAKRPGEIYEQYF. The whole variable domain, remainder taken from reference TRBV30 and TRBJ2-7, is SQTIHQWPATLVQPVGSPLSLECTVEGTSNPNLYWYRQAAGRGLQLLFYSVGIGQISSEVPQNLSASRPQDRQFILSSKKLLLSDSGFYLCAWAKRPGEIYEQYFGPGTRLTVT.

J is TRBJ2-4 and V is TRBV2; 8 nucleotides match TRBD2. Germline V gene data show CDR1 as SNHLY and CDR2 as FYNNEI. CDR3 size: 12 residues. The V segment lost 2 bases and the J segment 9 bases; nucleotides outside the gene matches: 0. The CDR3 DNA follows: TGTGCCAGCAGTGAACGGGAGGGCATTCAGTACTTC. Translation: CASSEREGIQYF.

Concerning this clone itself: The same CDR3 arises from other DNA sequences in this sample as well. The chain links TRBV7-2 to TRBJ1-1; no firm D call. The germline gives CDR1 SGHTA, CDR2 FQGNSA. V was trimmed by 5 bases and J by 4 bases, leaving 8 bases between them. CDR3 length: 12 residues. Here the CDR3 DNA reads TGTGCCAGCAGCCTTCGGACCACTGAAGCTTTCTTT. The encoded protein is CASSLRTTEAFF.

The gene calls are TRBV27 and TRBJ2-3; D is uncertain. In germline, CDR1 is MNHEY, CDR2 SMNVEV (reference sequence). The germline V and J ends were trimmed by 7 bases and 5 bases, with 13 bases remaining between them. This CDR3 is 13 amino acids long. This CDR3 is CASTGFLEDTQYF. CDR3 nucleotide sequence: TGTGCCAGCACCGGGTTCCTCGAAGATACGCAGTATTTT.

This clone was picked up a small number of times. A much larger clone sits a single nucleotide away, making a read error possible. The rearrangement joins TRBV7-9 to TRBJ1-1; D unresolved. V lost 5 bases to trimming and J lost 1 base, with 2 bases between them. Germline CDR1 SEHNR, CDR2 FQNEAQ (reference sequence). This CDR3 is built from 11 residues. The CDR3 region has the DNA TGTGCCAGCAGCGAGAACACTGAAGCTTTCTTT. Its translation is CASSENTEAFF.

V usage is TRBV5-1 and J usage is TRBJ2-7; 10 bases match TRBD2. V shed 0 bases and J 5 bases; nucleotides not matched to a gene: 5. The CDR3 totals 15 residues. The germline V gene has CDR1 SGHRS and CDR2 YFSETQ. The DNA for the CDR3 is TGCGCCAGCAGCTTGGCCCTAGCGGGAGCCCACGAGCAGTACTTC. This sequence encodes CASSLALAGAHEQYF. The full variable domain, in which reference TRBV5-1 and TRBJ2-7 provide the parts outside the CDR3, is KAGVTQTPRYLIKTRGQQVTLSCSPISGHRSVSWYQQTPGQGLQFLFEYFSETQRNKGNFPGRFSGRQFSNSRSEMNVSTLELGDSALYLCASSLALAGAHEQYFGPGTRLTVT.

In the case of this clone: With a far larger clone one base away, a read error is the likely cause. The sample contains more than one DNA sequence encoding this CDR3. The chain carries TRBV27 and TRBJ2-1; the match to TRBD1 covers 7 bases. V shed 3 bases, J shed 8 bases, and the junction held 22 bases outside the gene matches. Germline V gene lookup returns CDR1 MNHEY and CDR2 SMNVEV (reference sequence). This CDR3 region has 19 residues. CDR3 protein: CASSFKGFGTASRWDEQFF. DNA for the CDR3: TGTGCCAGCAGTTTTAAGGGATTTGGGACAGCATCCCGGTGGGATGAGCAGTTCTTC.